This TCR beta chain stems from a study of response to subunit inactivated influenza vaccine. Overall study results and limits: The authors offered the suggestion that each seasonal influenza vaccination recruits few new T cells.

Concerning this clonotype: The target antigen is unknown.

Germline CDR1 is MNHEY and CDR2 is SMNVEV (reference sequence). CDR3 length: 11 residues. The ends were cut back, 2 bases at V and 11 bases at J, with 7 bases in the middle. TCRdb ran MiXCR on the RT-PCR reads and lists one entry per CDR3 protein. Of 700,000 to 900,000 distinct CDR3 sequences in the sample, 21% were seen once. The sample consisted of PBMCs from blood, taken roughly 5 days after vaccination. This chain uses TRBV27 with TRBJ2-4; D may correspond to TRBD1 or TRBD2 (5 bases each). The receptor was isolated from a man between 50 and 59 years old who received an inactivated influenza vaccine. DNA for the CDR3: TGTGCCAGCAGTTTAGGGGACCTTCAGTACTTC. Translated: CASSLGDLQYF.